A selection of T cell receptor beta chains follows, all from one sample in a study of response to subunit inactivated influenza vaccine. MiXCR was run by TCRdb on the RT-PCR reads, yielding one entry per CDR3 protein. The table records hundreds of thousands of distinct CDR3 sequences, about 25% of them present only once. The sequencing used CD4+ T cells sorted from PBMCs, collected 4 to 6 days after vaccination. The origin of the receptors is a man between 45 and 60 years old who received an inactivated influenza vaccine. Each CDR3 is given without its conserved first and last residue. The order of the fields is clone size, V gene, CDR3 protein. Only part of the rows carry a size: once, few, many, or a class if the clone is expanded.

.,TRBV9,ASSPRDSTSGGYEQY
.,TRBV7-9,ASSSKLAGAYNEQF
many,TRBV5-1,ASSFAGNTGYNEQF
.,TRBV20-1,SARVGGVGNQPQH
few,TRBV5-6,ASSQSTGTPVYTEAF
.,TRBV29-1,SVETDSNQPQH
few,TRBV11-2,ASSLNPGLAYEQY
few,TRBV20-1,SAPRAGPYNEQF
many,TRBV12-3/TRBV12-4,ASGLGGTGELF
.,TRBV27,ASSLEYAETQY
few,TRBV29-1,SVEPQLNEQF
.,TRBV7-2,ASSSWAGGWDNEQF
.,TRBV4-2,ASSPRLAGGPSDYEQY
few,TRBV7-8,ASTSGRIGIQPQH
many,TRBV5-1,ASSWDSVEEKLF
.,TRBV28,ASSLGTTFYNEQF
few,TRBV4-3,ASSPTYTSGLRNEQF
few,TRBV3-1,ASSQDTDYGYT
few,TRBV5-1,ASSLGDGWTQY